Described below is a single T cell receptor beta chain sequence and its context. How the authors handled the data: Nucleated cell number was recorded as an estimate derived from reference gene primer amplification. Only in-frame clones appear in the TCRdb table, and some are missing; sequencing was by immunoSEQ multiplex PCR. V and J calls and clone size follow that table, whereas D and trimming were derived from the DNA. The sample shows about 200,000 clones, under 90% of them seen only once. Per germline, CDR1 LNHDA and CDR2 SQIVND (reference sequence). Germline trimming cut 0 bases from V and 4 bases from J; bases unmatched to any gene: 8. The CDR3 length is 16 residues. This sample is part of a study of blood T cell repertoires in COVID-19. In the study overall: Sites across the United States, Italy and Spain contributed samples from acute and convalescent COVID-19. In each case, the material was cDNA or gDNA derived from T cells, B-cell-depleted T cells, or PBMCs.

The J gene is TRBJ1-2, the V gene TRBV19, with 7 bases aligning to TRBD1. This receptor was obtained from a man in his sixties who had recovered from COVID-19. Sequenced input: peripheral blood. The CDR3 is CASSIDRGTVIYGYTF. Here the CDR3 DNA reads TGTGCCAGTAGTATAGATCGGGGGACAGTGATCTATGGCTACACCTTC.